This record concerns one T cell receptor beta chain sequence. Its antigen is not identified. From germline, CDR1 is SGHAT and CDR2 FQNNGV. Deletions cut 5 bases from V and 2 bases from J, with 5 bases between. The CDR3 extends over 12 amino acids. These data belong to a study of shared clonotypes between healthy human individuals. Study observations and caveats: The researchers took only blood, and tissue repertoires probably look different. Non-shared clonotypes displayed generation probabilities falling below those of clonotypes present in all four donors.

Here immunoSEQ multiplex PCR was the method, and the copy in TCRdb shows in-frame clones only, minus some. The sample has around 2.1 million clones; 85% to 95% are singletons. Naivety among CD8 cells was defined by CD45RO negativity and positive CCR7 selection, thereby excluding terminally differentiated effector memory CD45RA+ cells. Adult Caucasians living in Nashville, Tennessee made up all of the donors. Sequencing was carried out using naive CD8+ T cells from PBMCs. The sequence was obtained from a man between 18 and 29 years old in good health. Some clones in this sample may be carry-over from other donors' samples. The rearrangement links TRBV11-2 to TRBJ2-3; D gene ambiguous. CDR3 amino acids: CASSANTDTQYF. CDR3 nucleotide sequence: TGTGCCAGCAGCGCCAACACAGATACGCAGTATTTT.